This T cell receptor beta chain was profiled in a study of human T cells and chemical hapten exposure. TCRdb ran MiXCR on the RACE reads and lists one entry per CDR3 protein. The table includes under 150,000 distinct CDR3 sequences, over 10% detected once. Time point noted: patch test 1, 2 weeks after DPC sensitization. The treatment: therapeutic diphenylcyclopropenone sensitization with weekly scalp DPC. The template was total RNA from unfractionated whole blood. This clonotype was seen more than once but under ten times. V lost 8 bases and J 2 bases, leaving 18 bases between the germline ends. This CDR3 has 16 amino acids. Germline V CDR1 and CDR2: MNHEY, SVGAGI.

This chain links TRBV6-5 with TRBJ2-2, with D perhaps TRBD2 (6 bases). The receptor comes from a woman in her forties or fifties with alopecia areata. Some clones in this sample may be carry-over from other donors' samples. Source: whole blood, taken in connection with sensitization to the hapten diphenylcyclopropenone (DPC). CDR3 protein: CASGSGGGGNTGELFF. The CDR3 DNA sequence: TGTGCCAGCGGTTCGGGTGGGGGAGGAAACACCGGGGAGCTGTTTTTT.